Listed below are T cell receptor beta chains from one sample, sequenced in a study of cytomegalovirus exposure and HLA in healthy donors. Assay used: immunoSEQ multiplex PCR; TCRdb lists only in-frame clones, some missing. The sample holds some 100,000 clones, around 75% seen once. Sequenced: PBMCs. Receptors originate from a man aged 50-59 years in good health and CMV-seronegative. CDR3s include the opening cysteine and the closing phenylalanine or tryptophan. The order of the fields is V gene, clone size, D gene, J gene, CDR3 protein, CDR3 DNA. The D gene is left open where the match is weak. Clone sizes are given selectively: once, few, many, or a class where the clone is expanded.

TRBV6-5,NA,NA,TRBJ2-1,CASSYGIGGVDEQFF,TGTGCCAGCAGTTACGGGATAGGGGGGGTCGATGAGCAGTTCTTC
TRBV18,NA,TRBD1,TRBJ1-2,CASSPTGQKDGYTF,TGTGCCAGCTCACCAACGGGACAGAAGGATGGCTACACCTTC
TRBV28,NA,NA,TRBJ1-1,CASIERNTEAFF,TGTGCCAGCATTGAGAGGAACACTGAAGCTTTCTTT
TRBV11-2,NA,NA,TRBJ2-3,CASSSGLIAVTDTQYF,TGTGCCAGCAGCTCCGGTTTAATAGCGGTCACAGATACGCAGTATTTT
TRBV5-4,few,NA,TRBJ1-1,CASSLYRGRGNTEAFF,TGTGCCAGCAGCTTGTATCGGGGGAGGGGGAACACTGAAGCTTTCTTT
TRBV6-1,NA,TRBD1,TRBJ2-1,CASSGPARDRSFWGRNEQFF,TGTGCCAGCAGTGGTCCAGCGCGGGACAGGTCATTCTGGGGTAGGAATGAGCAGTTCTTC
TRBV5-1,NA,TRBD2,TRBJ2-3,CASWEGTSGGVDTQYF,TGCGCCAGCTGGGAGGGGACTAGCGGGGGAGTAGATACGCAGTATTTT
TRBV7-3,NA,NA,TRBJ2-2,CASSFSGPGELFF,TGTGCCAGCAGCTTTAGCGGTCCCGGGGAGCTGTTTTTT
TRBV28,NA,NA,TRBJ1-5,CASRSTGRSNQPQHF,TGTGCCAGCAGGTCGACAGGACGGAGCAATCAGCCCCAGCATTTT
TRBV6-1,NA,NA,TRBJ2-7,CASSTSEREQYF,TGTGCCAGCAGTACCTCGGAGCGCGAGCAGTACTTC
TRBV5-4,once,NA,TRBJ1-1,CASRPVGADTEAFF,TGTGCCAGCAGGCCTGTGGGGGCCGACACTGAAGCTTTCTTT
TRBV6-1,NA,NA,TRBJ1-4,CASSEYWERLNF,TGTGCCAGCAGTGAATATTGGGAGAGACTTAATTTT
TRBV5-1,NA,NA,TRBJ1-6,CASSSSSLIDSPLHF,TGCGCCAGCAGCTCCTCGAGTCTGATTGATTCACCCCTCCACTTT
TRBV28,NA,TRBD1,TRBJ2-3,CASSLPPQGASLADTQYF,TGTGCCAGCAGCCTCCCCCCACAGGGGGCCTCCCTGGCAGATACGCAGTATTTT
TRBV7-9,NA,NA,TRBJ2-2,CASSGEVMQGTGELFF,TGTGCCAGCAGCGGAGAAGTTATGCAGGGCACCGGGGAGCTGTTTTTT
TRBV2,NA,TRBD2,TRBJ2-1,CASSEVTSGRSSYNEQFF,TGTGCCAGCAGTGAAGTTACTAGCGGGAGATCCTCCTACAATGAGCAGTTCTTC
TRBV4-3,NA,NA,TRBJ2-5,CASSATFQETQYF,TGCGCCAGCAGCGCTACCTTTCAAGAGACCCAGTACTTC
TRBV18,NA,NA,TRBJ1-4,CASSRTGSGNEKLFF,TGTGCCAGCTCACGTACAGGGTCGGGTAATGAAAAACTGTTTTTT
TRBV9,NA,NA,TRBJ2-7,CASSVANSYEQYF,TGTGCCAGCAGCGTAGCCAACTCCTACGAGCAGTACTTC
TRBV5-1,NA,TRBD2,TRBJ2-3,CASSRRTSGTLTDTDTQYF,TGCGCCAGCAGCCGAAGGACTAGCGGGACCCTGACGGACACAGATACGCAGTATTTT
TRBV6-6,NA,TRBD1,TRBJ2-3,CASSPGQTTDTQYF,TGTGCCAGCAGTCCGGGACAGACCACAGATACGCAGTATTTT
TRBV6-1,NA,TRBD1,TRBJ1-1,CASSQPGTGEVSFF,TGTGCCAGCAGCCAGCCCGGGACAGGGGAGGTTTCTTTCTTT
TRBV19,few,TRBD1,TRBJ2-1,CASSIWTGGAGNEQFF,TGTGCCAGTAGTATTTGGACAGGGGGCGCTGGCAATGAGCAGTTCTTC